This T cell receptor beta chain derives from a study of T cell changes during pregnancy in multiple sclerosis (dated by TCRdb to between 2017 and 2020). For the wider study: The study looked at changes in the T cell repertoire across pregnancy in women with multiple sclerosis.

The library was built by means of the immunoSEQ multiplex PCR assay. TCRdb carries this immuneACCESS record with in-frame sequences only. Its versions omit some clonotypes, under half of them owing to an unresolved V gene in the studies checked, with the rest unexplained. The sample records 27,000 or so clones, 88% of which are singletons. Of the sample, more than 7.5% is held by the ten largest clones. V lost 0 bases and J lost 2 bases; the stretch between them is 14 bases long. Reading from cysteine to phenylalanine, the CDR3 counts 17 amino acids. The CDR3 DNA has 51 bases and is translated from base 1. From the germline V gene, CDR1 is SGHDT and CDR2 is YYEEEE. Concerning this clone itself: Its recognized antigen is unknown. No clone much larger than this one lies a single base away; base qualities are absent.

The input for sequencing was CD8+ T cells from peripheral blood mononuclear cells, taken in the second trimester of pregnancy. The sequence joins TRBV5-6 to TRBJ2-2; the D region possibly corresponds to TRBD2 (5 bases align). This receptor was identified in a female donor with multiple sclerosis, enrolled in a pregnancy study. The CDR3 is CASSLVWAEANTGELFF. The DNA is as follows: TGTGCCAGCAGCTTGGTATGGGCGGAGGCCAACACCGGGGAGCTGTTTTTT.